This passage covers 7 T cell receptor beta chains from one sample sequenced in a study of cytomegalovirus exposure and HLA in healthy donors. The PCR used 60 Vbeta and 13 Jbeta primers. Profiled with immunoSEQ multiplex PCR; TCRdb holds only in-frame clones, not every one. Found here are 150,000 to 200,000 clones, approximately 81% of them singletons; the top ten hold roughly 2%. The sequenced sample was PBMCs. All receptors derive from a woman in her twenties or thirties in good health and CMV-seronegative.

V is TRBV7-9 and J is TRBJ1-4, with a tentative D call TRBD1 (5 bases). The CDR3 is made up of 16 amino acids. Germline CDR1 reads SEHNR; CDR2 reads FQNEAQ (reference sequence). V was shortened by 7 bases and J by 5 bases, with 20 bases between the two germline ends. CDR3 nucleotides: TGTGCCAGCACCCCACCGGCGGGACGGGAGAATGAAAAACTGTTTTTT. Its protein is CASTPPAGRENEKLFF.

This clone was detected a few times. Here the CDR3 reads CASRRAQTSYEQYF. The CDR3 DNA reads TGTGCCAGCAGGCGGGCCCAGACGTCCTACGAGCAGTACTTC. The V gene is TRBV5-4, the J gene TRBJ2-7, with D possibly TRBD2 on 5 matching bases. Germline CDR1 SGHNT, CDR2 YYREEE (reference sequence). This CDR3 region has 14 residues. Trimming removed 5 bases from V and 1 base from J, with 13 bases in between.

The gene calls are TRBV4-3 and TRBJ2-5; 7 bases agree with TRBD1. The trim removed 3 bases at V and 2 bases at J, leaving 15 bases unmatched. The CDR3 is 18 residues long. In germline, CDR1 is LGHNA, CDR2 YSLEER. CDR3 sequence reads: CASSHSVRTGVAQETQYF. For the CDR3, the DNA is TGCGCCAGCAGCCACTCCGTGAGGACAGGCGTGGCGCAAGAGACCCAGTACTTC.

The rearrangement links TRBV4-1 to TRBJ2-7, with TRBD1 matching over 9 bases. The CDR3 consists of 18 residues. Germline V gene sequence: CDR1 MGHRA, CDR2 YSYEKL. With 2 bases clipped from V and 0 bases from J, the junction kept 11 bases outside the gene matches. CDR3 sequence: CASSQPQSGQGYSYEQYF. CDR3 coding DNA: TGCGCCAGCAGCCAACCACAGTCGGGACAGGGCTACTCCTACGAGCAGTACTTC.

The chain combines TRBV7-8 with TRBJ1-2; 7 bases are a match to TRBD1. This CDR3 spans 21 amino acids. V gave up 1 base and J gave up 2 bases; unmatched junction bases: 22. Germline-derived CDR1 and CDR2 are SGHVS and FQNEAQ. The CDR3 reads CASSLGLGPGQKTGENYGYTF. The CDR3 DNA sequence: TGTGCCAGCAGCTTAGGTTTGGGCCCGGGACAGAAAACGGGAGAGAACTATGGCTACACCTTC.

V gene TRBV30 combines with J gene TRBJ1-5; 7 bases are a match to TRBD1. The V gene end was trimmed by 2 bases and the J gene end by 1 base; junction bases not matched to a gene: 8. The germline V gene has CDR1 GTSNPN and CDR2 SVGIG (reference sequence). The CDR3 runs 16 residues. Here the CDR3 reads CAWSHTQGLSNQPQHF. The CDR3 DNA is TGTGCCTGGAGTCATACACAGGGGTTGAGCAATCAGCCCCAGCATTTT.

The rearrangement uses TRBV7-9 and TRBJ2-2, with a possible D match to TRBD1 (6 bases). Germline lookup yields CDR1 SEHNR and CDR2 FQNEAQ (reference sequence). V lost 2 bases and J lost 5, with 12 bases in between. This CDR3 contains 15 residues. DNA of the CDR3: TGTGCCAGCAGCTTAATCAGGGGTCCAACCGGGGAGCTGTTTTTT. Translated, it gives CASSLIRGPTGELFF. The full variable domain, its missing parts supplied by reference TRBV7-9 and TRBJ2-2, is DTGVSQNPRHKITKRGQNVTFRCDPISEHNRLYWYRQTLGQGPEFLTYFQNEAQLEKSRLLSDRFSAERPKGSFSTLEIQRTEQGDSAMYLCASSLIRGPTGELFFGEGSRLTVL.